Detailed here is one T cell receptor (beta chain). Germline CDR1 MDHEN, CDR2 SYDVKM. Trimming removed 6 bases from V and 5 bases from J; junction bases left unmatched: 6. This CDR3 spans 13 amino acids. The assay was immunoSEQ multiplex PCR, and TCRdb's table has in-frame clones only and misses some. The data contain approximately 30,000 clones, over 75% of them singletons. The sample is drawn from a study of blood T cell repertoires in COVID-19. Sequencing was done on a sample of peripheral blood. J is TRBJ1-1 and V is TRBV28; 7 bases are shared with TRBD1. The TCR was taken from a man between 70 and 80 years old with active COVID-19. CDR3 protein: CASSPTGRTEAFF. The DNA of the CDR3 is TGTGCCAGCAGCCCGACAGGGAGAACTGAAGCTTTCTTT. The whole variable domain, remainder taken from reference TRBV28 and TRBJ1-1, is DVKVTQSSRYLVKRTGEKVFLECVQDMDHENMFWYRQDPGLGLRLIYFSYDVKMKEKGDIPEGYSVSREKKERFSLILESASTNQTSMYLCASSPTGRTEAFFGQGTRLTVV.